Listed below are T cell receptor beta chains from one sample, sequenced in a study of PD-1 blockade in classical Hodgkin lymphoma. The table came from immunoSEQ multiplex PCR; TCRdb's copy has only in-frame clones and leaves some out. This sample has more than 7,500 clones; more than 75% occur once, and the top ten carry 23%. Sequences were derived from peripheral blood mononuclear cells (PBMCs), sampled before the fourth cycle of nivolumab. All receptors derive from a human donor with classical Hodgkin lymphoma. The CDR3 runs from the conserved cysteine through the conserved F or W. Each record gives: CDR3 length, clone size, V gene, J gene, D gene, CDR3 DNA, CDR3 protein. D genes are given only for firm matches. The listing skips clone size in some rows; elsewhere it reads once, few, many or a size class.

length: 15
size: .
V: TRBV7-2
J: TRBJ2-3
D: .
DNA: TGTGCCAGCAGCCCTAGTATGGGGGACGCAGATACGCAGTATTTT
CDR3: CASSPSMGDADTQYF

length: 13
size: .
V: TRBV6-5
J: TRBJ2-5
D: .
DNA: TGTGCCAGCAGTTACTCGAGACGTGAGACCCAGTACTTC
CDR3: CASSYSRRETQYF

length: 15
size: .
V: TRBV5-1
J: TRBJ1-2
D: .
DNA: TGCGCCAGCAGCTTGGAGGCCGCTGCTAACTATGGCTACACCTTC
CDR3: CASSLEAAANYGYTF

length: 16
size: .
V: TRBV7-9
J: TRBJ2-1
D: .
DNA: TGTGCCAGCAGCTTGGGGACGGCGAGCTCCTACAATGAGCAGTTCTTC
CDR3: CASSLGTASSYNEQFF

length: 15
size: .
V: TRBV7-9
J: TRBJ2-5
D: .
DNA: TGTGCCAGCAGCCATAGGGGACTGGGCGATGAGACCCAGTACTTC
CDR3: CASSHRGLGDETQYF

length: 15
size: .
V: TRBV10-3
J: TRBJ1-2
D: .
DNA: TGTGCCATCAGTGAGGTAGGGGATCCCAACTATGGCTACACCTTC
CDR3: CAISEVGDPNYGYTF

length: 16
size: .
V: TRBV12-5
J: TRBJ1-6
D: TRBD1
DNA: TGTGCTAGTGGTCACACCCGGGACAGGGGTAATTCACCCCTCCACTTT
CDR3: CASGHTRDRGNSPLHF

length: 14
size: .
V: TRBV6-5
J: TRBJ2-7
D: .
DNA: TGTGCCAGCAGTTACGAGGCAGGGGGGGACGAGCAGTACTTC
CDR3: CASSYEAGGDEQYF

length: 13
size: .
V: TRBV19
J: TRBJ2-7
D: TRBD1
DNA: TGTGCCACCAGGGGGGGACAGGGAAACGAGCAGTACTTC
CDR3: CATRGGQGNEQYF

length: 15
size: .
V: TRBV6-6
J: TRBJ2-1
D: .
DNA: TGTGCCAGCAGTTACGGCAGGGACTCCTACAATGAGCAGTTCTTC
CDR3: CASSYGRDSYNEQFF

length: 15
size: .
V: TRBV4-3
J: TRBJ1-3
D: .
DNA: TGCGCCAGCAGCCAAGGGGATATTGTCGGGAACACCATATATTTT
CDR3: CASSQGDIVGNTIYF

length: 17
size: .
V: TRBV7-9
J: TRBJ2-7
D: .
DNA: TGTGCCAGCGGAATCCGAGGTGGTTTAATTGGGGCCTACGAGCAGTACTTC
CDR3: CASGIRGGLIGAYEQYF

length: 14
size: .
V: TRBV6-1
J: TRBJ1-4
D: .
DNA: TGTGCCAGCAGATCCGGGACAATAGTTGAAAAACTGTTTTTT
CDR3: CASRSGTIVEKLFF

length: 13
size: .
V: TRBV5-8
J: TRBJ1-4
D: .
DNA: TGTGCCAGCAGCTCGCGGACACTAGAAAAACTGTTTTTT
CDR3: CASSSRTLEKLFF

length: 15
size: once
V: TRBV4-1
J: TRBJ1-5
D: .
DNA: TGCGCCAGCAGCCAAGAAGGGATGGGCAATCAGCCCCAGCATTTT
CDR3: CASSQEGMGNQPQHF

length: 15
size: once
V: TRBV7-9
J: TRBJ1-2
D: TRBD1
DNA: TGTGCCAGCAGCTTCTCCGGGACAGGACCCTATGGCTACACCTTC
CDR3: CASSFSGTGPYGYTF

length: 13
size: .
V: TRBV6-5
J: TRBJ1-2
D: .
DNA: TGTGCCAGCAGATCCGGTGACAGGCTTGGCTACACCTTC
CDR3: CASRSGDRLGYTF

length: 15
size: .
V: TRBV14
J: TRBJ2-3
D: .
DNA: TGTGCCAGCACGCGGGGGCGGGGCCCTACAGATACGCAGTATTTT
CDR3: CASTRGRGPTDTQYF

length: 15
size: .
V: TRBV28
J: TRBJ1-5
D: .
DNA: TGTGCCAGCAGCCGGGACACACCGGGGAATCAGCCCCAGCATTTT
CDR3: CASSRDTPGNQPQHF

length: 12
size: few
V: TRBV9
J: TRBJ2-3
D: .
DNA: TGTGCCAGCAGCGTACTGGGAGATACGCAGTATTTT
CDR3: CASSVLGDTQYF

length: 14
size: .
V: TRBV7-2
J: TRBJ2-5
D: .
DNA: TGTGCCAGCAGCTTAGGAAGCACGGGGGAGACCCAGTACTTC
CDR3: CASSLGSTGETQYF

length: 16
size: .
V: TRBV9
J: TRBJ2-1
D: TRBD2
DNA: TGTGCCAGCAGCGTAAAGGGACTAGCGGGGTTCAATGAGCAGTTCTTC
CDR3: CASSVKGLAGFNEQFF

length: 15
size: .
V: TRBV2
J: TRBJ1-4
D: .
DNA: TGTGCCAGCACCACCACAGATTATCCCCACGAAAAACTGTTTTTT
CDR3: CASTTTDYPHEKLFF

length: 14
size: .
V: TRBV18
J: TRBJ2-3
D: .
DNA: TGTGCCAGCTCACCACCGGGTAGCGTAGATACGCAGTATTTT
CDR3: CASSPPGSVDTQYF

length: 17
size: .
V: TRBV10-3
J: TRBJ2-7
D: .
DNA: TGTGCCATCAGTGAGTCGAGGGGCAGGGAGAGGGCCTACGAGCAGTACTTC
CDR3: CAISESRGRERAYEQYF

length: 13
size: .
V: TRBV7-2
J: TRBJ2-5
D: .
DNA: TGTGCCAGCAGCTCGGGGGACTCCGGCACCCAGTACTTC
CDR3: CASSSGDSGTQYF